This T cell receptor beta chain was retrieved from a study of beta chain features in type 1 diabetes. Sorting based on CD45RO/CCR7/CD25/CD127/CD95/CD27 separated CD4+ naive, central memory, regulatory and stem cell-like memory cells. This clone was seen repeatedly, ten times or more. The CDR3 covers 16 residues. Looked up from germline, CDR1 is SGDLS and CDR2 is YYNGEE. The ends lost 0 bases at V and 6 bases at J; junction bases unmatched: 10. Investigators reverse transcribed all isolated RNA, so they sequenced expressed TCRB transcripts. The data were produced by immunoSEQ multiplex PCR, yet TCRdb's version contains in-frame clones alone and is incomplete. Altogether 130,000 to 150,000 clones are present, just over 9% being singletons, with the ten largest covering 0.6% to 0.8%.

This TCR came from a man aged 18 to 30 in good health. The chain recombines TRBV9 with TRBJ1-2, with 8 bases aligning to TRBD1. The sequencing sample was made of central memory CD4+ T cells from blood. The CDR3 is CASSVGGGAGGNGYTF. DNA for the CDR3: TGTGCCAGCAGCGTAGGGGGTGGGGCAGGGGGCAATGGCTACACCTTC.